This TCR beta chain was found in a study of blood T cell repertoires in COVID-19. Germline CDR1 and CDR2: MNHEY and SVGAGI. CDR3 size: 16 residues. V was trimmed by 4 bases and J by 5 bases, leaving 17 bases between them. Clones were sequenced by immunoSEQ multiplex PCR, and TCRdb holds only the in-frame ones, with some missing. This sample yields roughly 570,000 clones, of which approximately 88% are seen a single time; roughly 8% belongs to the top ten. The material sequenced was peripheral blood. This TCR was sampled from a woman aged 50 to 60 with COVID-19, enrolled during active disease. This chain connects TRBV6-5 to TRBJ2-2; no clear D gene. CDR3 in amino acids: CASSLDMTIYTGELFF. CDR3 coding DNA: TGTGCCAGCAGTTTAGACATGACGATATATACCGGGGAGCTGTTTTTT.